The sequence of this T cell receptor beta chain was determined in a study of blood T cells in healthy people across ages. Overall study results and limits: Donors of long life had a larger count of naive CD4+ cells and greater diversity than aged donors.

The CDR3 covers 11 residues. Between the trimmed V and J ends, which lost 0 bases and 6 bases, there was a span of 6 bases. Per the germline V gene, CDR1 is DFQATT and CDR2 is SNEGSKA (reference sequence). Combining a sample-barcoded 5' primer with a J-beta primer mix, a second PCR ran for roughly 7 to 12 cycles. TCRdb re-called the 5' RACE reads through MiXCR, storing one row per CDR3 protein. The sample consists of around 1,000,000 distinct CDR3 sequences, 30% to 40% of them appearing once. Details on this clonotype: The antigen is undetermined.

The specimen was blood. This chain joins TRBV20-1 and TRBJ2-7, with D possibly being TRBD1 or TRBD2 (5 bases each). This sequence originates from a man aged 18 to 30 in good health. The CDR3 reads CSARDGTEQYF. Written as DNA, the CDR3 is TGCAGTGCTAGAGATGGGACCGAGCAGTACTTC.